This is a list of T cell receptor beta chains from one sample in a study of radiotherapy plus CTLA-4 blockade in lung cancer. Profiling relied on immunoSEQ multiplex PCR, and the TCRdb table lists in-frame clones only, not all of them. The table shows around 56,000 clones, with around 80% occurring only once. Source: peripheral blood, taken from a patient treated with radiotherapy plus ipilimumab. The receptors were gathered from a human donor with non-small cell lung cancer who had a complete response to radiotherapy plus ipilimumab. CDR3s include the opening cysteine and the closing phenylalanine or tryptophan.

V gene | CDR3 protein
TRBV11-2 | CASSSGQGAAGELFF
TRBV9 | CASSAGTGTSQPQHF
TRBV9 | CASSVAGGPGGEKLFF
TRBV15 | CATSRGDMNTEAFF
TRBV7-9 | CAGSPAGLAGASYF
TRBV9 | CASSEGGDRRDQPQHF
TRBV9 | CASSGRVRGSGANVLTF
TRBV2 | CASSRPGAAMNTEAFF
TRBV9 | CASSPLTRGGEQYF
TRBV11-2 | CASSLERGRGGYTF
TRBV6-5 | CASRGTGVGTIYF
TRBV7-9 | CASSDRDRAYEQYF
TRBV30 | CAWSRGDRGDYGYTF
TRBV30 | CAWSVKEDRVAHF
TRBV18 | CASSLGGGRSYEQYF
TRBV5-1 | CASSRGQGGEQYF
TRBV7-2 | CASREGGARNAYGYTF
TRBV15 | CATSRRQAASTDTQYF
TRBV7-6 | CASRSGQGGTEAFF
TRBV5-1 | CATAGGPGETQYF
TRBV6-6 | CASSYRENSNQPQHF
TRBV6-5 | CASTPDRGRSNEQFF
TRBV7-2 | CASSPRAGGTQSSYNEQFF
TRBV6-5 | CASSLGELNEQFF
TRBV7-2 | CASSSSETQYF
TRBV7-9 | CASSPFSGNSPLHF
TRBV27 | CASRPGQGRYNEQFF
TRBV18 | CASSEGIGKNQPQHF